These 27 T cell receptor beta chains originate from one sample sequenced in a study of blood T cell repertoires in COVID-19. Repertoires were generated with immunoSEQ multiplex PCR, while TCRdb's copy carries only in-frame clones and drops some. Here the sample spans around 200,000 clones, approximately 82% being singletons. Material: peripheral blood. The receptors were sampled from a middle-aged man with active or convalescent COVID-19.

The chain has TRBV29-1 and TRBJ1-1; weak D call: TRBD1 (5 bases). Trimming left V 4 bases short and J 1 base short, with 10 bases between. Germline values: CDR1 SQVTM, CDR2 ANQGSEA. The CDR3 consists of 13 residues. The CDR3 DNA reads TGCAGCGTTGCCCCGGGGGAGAACACTGAAGCTTTCTTT. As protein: CSVAPGENTEAFF.

The CDR3 region is CAISERGLDSYNEQFF. CDR3 nucleotides: TGTGCCATCAGTGAGAGGGGACTAGACTCCTACAATGAGCAGTTCTTC. The V gene is TRBV10-3, the J gene TRBJ2-1, with 8 bases fitting TRBD2. Germline lookup yields CDR1 ENHRY and CDR2 SYGVKD. The CDR3 length is 16 residues. Trimming removed 2 bases from V and 0 bases from J; junction bases left unmatched: 3.

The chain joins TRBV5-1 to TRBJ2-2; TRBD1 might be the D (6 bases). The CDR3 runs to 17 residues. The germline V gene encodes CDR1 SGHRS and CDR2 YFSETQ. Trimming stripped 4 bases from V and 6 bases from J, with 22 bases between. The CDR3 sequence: CASSPGTGQTKAGELFF. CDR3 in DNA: TGCGCCAGCAGCCCGGGGACGGGACAAACGAAGGCCGGGGAGCTGTTTTTT.

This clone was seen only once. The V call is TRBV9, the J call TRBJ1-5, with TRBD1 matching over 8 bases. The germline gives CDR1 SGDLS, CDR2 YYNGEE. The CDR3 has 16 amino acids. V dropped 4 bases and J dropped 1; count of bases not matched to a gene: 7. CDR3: CASSPTGGGSNQPQHF. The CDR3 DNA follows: TGTGCCAGCAGCCCTACAGGGGGGGGGAGCAATCAGCCCCAGCATTTT. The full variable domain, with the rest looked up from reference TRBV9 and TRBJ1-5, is DSGVTQTPKHLITATGQRVTLRCSPRSGDLSVYWYQQSLDQGLQFLIQYYNGEERAKGNILERFSAQQFPDLHSELNLSSLELGDSALYFCASSPTGGGSNQPQHFGDGTRLSIL.

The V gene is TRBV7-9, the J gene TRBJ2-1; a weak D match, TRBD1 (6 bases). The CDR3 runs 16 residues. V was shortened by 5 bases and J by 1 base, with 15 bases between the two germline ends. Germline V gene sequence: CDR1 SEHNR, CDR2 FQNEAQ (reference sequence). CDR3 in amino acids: CASSPLTGWSYNEQFF. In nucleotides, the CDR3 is TGTGCCAGCAGCCCACTGACAGGTTGGTCCTACAATGAGCAGTTCTTC. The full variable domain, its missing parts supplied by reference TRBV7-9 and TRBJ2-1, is DTGVSQNPRHKITKRGQNVTFRCDPISEHNRLYWYRQTLGQGPEFLTYFQNEAQLEKSRLLSDRFSAERPKGSFSTLEIQRTEQGDSAMYLCASSPLTGWSYNEQFFGPGTRLTVL.

This chain's CDR3 is CASSFRGHPREGYGYTF. CDR3 nucleotide sequence: TGTGCCAGCAGCTTTAGGGGACATCCCAGGGAAGGCTATGGCTACACCTTC. The chain combines TRBV7-3 with TRBJ1-2, with D perhaps TRBD1 (6 bases). Germline-derived CDR1 and CDR2 are SGHTA and FQGTGA. The V end lost 3 bases, the J end lost 4 bases, and 21 bases lay between the germline ends. The CDR3 runs to 17 residues.

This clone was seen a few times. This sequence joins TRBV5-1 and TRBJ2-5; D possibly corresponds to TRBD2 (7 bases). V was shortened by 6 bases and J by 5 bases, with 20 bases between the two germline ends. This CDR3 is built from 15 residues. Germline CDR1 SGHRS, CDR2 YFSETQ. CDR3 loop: CASTLEGGRRETQYF. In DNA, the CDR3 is TGCGCCAGCACCCTGGAGGGGGGGCGCAGGGAGACCCAGTACTTC.

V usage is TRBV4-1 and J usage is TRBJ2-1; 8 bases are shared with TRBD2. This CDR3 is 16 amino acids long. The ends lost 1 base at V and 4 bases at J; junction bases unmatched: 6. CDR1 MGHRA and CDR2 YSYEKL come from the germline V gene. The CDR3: CASSQGAAGAYNEQFF. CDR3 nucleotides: TGCGCCAGCAGCCAAGGGGCAGCGGGAGCTTACAATGAGCAGTTCTTC.

The CDR3 region has the DNA TGTGCCAGCAGCTTGGCGCAGACCTACGAGCAGTACTTC. Its translation: CASSLAQTYEQYF. The chain couples TRBV5-6 to TRBJ2-7; D call uncertain. CDR1 is SGHDT, CDR2 YYEEEE, per germline. The CDR3 runs to 13 residues. The V gene lost 0 bases and the J gene lost 2 bases, with 6 bases spanning the gap.

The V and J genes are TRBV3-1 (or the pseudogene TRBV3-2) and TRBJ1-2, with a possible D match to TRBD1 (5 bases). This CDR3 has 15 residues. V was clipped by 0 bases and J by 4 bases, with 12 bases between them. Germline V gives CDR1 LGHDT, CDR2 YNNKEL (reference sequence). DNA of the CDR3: TGTGCCAGCAGCCAAGATCCTGGGGGAGGCTATGGCTACACCTTC. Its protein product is CASSQDPGGGYGYTF.

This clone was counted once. CDR3 residues: CASSLEEGMGQPQHF. The CDR3, as DNA: TGTGCCAGCAGCTTAGAGGAGGGGATGGGCCAGCCCCAGCATTTT. This chain joins TRBV7-6 and TRBJ1-5, with D possibly TRBD1 on 5 matching bases. The CDR3 runs to 15 residues. Germline CDR1 reads SGHVS; CDR2 reads FNYEAQ. V shed 1 base and J shed 7 bases, with 14 bases lying between them.

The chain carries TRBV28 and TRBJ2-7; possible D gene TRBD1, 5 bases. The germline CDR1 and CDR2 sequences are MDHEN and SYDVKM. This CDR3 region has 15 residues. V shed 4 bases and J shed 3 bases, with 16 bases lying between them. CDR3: CASSSLQGPFYEQYF. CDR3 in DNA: TGTGCCAGCAGTTCCCTGCAGGGTCCGTTCTACGAGCAGTACTTC.

As DNA, the CDR3 is TGTGCCAGCAGCTTAGTTTTCGGGGGACAGGTTCCCTACGAGCAGTACTTC. Translated, it gives CASSLVFGGQVPYEQYF. The genes are TRBV7-8 and TRBJ2-7, with 8 nucleotides matching TRBD1. The CDR3 has 17 residues. The ends lost 1 base at V and 2 bases at J; junction bases unmatched: 10. In germline, CDR1 is SGHVS, CDR2 FQNEAQ.

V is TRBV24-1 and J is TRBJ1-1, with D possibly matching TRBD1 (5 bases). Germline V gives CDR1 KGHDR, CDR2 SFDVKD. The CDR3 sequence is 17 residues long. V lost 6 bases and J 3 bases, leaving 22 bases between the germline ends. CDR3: CATSLGGGAGKDTEAFF. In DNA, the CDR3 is TGTGCCACCAGTCTCGGCGGAGGGGCCGGGAAGGACACTGAAGCTTTCTTT.

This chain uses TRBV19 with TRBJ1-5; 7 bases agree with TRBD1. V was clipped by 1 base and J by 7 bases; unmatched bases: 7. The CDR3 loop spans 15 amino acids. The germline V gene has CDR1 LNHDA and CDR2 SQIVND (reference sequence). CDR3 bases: TGTGCCAGTAGTATAGTTCGGGACAGTCTGCAGCCCCAGCATTTT. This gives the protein CASSIVRDSLQPQHF.

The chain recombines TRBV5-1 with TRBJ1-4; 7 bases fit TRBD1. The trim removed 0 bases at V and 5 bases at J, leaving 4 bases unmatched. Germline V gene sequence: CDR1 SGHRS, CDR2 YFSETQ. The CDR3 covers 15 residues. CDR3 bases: TGCGCCAGCAGCTTGGTGGGACAGTCAAATGAAAAACTGTTTTTT. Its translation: CASSLVGQSNEKLFF.

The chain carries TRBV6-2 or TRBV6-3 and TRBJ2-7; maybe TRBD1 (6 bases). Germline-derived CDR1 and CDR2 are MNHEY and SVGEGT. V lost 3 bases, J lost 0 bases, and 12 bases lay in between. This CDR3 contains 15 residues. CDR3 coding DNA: TGTGCCAGCAGTTATCTTCAGGGGAGCTCCTACGAGCAGTACTTC. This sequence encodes CASSYLQGSSYEQYF.

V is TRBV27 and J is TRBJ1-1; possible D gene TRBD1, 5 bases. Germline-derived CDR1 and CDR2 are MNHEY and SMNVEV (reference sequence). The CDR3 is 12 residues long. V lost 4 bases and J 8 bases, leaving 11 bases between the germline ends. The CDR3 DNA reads TGTGCCAGCAGTTCACAGGCGTCCGAAGCTTTCTTT. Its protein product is CASSSQASEAFF.

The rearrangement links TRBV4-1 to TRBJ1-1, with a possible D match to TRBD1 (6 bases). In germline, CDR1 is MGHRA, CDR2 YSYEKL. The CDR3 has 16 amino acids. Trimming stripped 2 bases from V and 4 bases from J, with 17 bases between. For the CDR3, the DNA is TGCGCCAGCAGCCAACTGGGGGCGAAAGAAGGCACTGAAGCTTTCTTT. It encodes CASSQLGAKEGTEAFF.

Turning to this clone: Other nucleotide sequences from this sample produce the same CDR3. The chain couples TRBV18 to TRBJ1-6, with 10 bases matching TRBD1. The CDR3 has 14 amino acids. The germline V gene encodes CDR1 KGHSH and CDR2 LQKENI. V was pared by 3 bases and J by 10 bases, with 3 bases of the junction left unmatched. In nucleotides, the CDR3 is TGTGCCAGCTCACCGGACAGGGGGGTCTCACCCCTCCACTTT. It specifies CASSPDRGVSPLHF.

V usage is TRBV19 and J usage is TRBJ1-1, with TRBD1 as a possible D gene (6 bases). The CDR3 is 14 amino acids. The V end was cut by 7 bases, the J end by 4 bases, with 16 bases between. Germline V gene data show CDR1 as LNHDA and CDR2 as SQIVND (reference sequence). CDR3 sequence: CASKEGGGATEAFF. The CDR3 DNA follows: TGTGCCAGTAAGGAAGGGGGAGGGGCCACTGAAGCTTTCTTT.

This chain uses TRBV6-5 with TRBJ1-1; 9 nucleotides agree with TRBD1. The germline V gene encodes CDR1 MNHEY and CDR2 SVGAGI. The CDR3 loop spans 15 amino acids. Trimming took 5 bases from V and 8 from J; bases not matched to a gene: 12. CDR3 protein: CASSPRDRVGGEAFF. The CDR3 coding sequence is TGTGCCAGCAGTCCCCGGGACAGGGTAGGGGGGGAAGCTTTCTTT.

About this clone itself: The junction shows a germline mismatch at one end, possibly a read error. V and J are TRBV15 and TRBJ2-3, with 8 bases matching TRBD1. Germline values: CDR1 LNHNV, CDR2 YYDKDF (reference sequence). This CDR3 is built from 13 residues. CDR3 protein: CASRGQGTDTQYF. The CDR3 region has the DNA TGTGCCTCCAGGGGGCAGGGCACAGATACGCAGTATTTT.

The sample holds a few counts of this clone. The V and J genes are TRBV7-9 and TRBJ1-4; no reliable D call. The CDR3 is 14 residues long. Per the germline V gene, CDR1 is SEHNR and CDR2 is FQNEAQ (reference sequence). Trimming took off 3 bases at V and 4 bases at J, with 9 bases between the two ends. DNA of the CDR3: TGTGCCAGCAGCTTCTTAGAACGTAATGAAAAACTGTTTTTT. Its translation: CASSFLERNEKLFF.

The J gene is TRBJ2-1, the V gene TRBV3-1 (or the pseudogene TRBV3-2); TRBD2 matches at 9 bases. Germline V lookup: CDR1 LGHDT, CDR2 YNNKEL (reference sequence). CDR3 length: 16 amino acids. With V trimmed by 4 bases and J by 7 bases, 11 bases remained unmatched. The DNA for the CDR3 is TGTGCCAGCAGCCTCCAGCGGGAGGTCGTTGGTAATGAGCAGTTCTTC. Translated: CASSLQREVVGNEQFF.

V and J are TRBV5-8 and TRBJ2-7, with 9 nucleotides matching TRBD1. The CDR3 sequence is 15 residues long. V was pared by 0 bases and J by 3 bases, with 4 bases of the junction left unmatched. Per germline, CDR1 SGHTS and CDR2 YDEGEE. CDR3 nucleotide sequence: TGTGCCAGCAGCTTGGTAGGGACAGGGCTCTACGAGCAGTACTTC. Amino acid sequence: CASSLVGTGLYEQYF. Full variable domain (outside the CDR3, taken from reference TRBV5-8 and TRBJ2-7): EAGVTQSPTHLIKTRGQQATLRCSPISGHTSVYWYQQALGLGLQFLLWYDEGEERNRGNFPPRFSGRQFPNYSSELNVNALELEDSALYLCASSLVGTGLYEQYFGPGTRLTVT.

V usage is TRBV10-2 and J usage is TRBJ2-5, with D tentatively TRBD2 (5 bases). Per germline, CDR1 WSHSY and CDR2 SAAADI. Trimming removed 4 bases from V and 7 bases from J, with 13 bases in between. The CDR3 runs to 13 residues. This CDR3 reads CASSAGLMGTQYF. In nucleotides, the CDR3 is TGCGCCAGCAGTGCTGGACTGATGGGGACCCAGTACTTC.